What follows is one TCR beta chain and its context. What it binds is not known. Trimming took 6 bases from V and 4 from J; bases not matched to a gene: 7. The CDR3 spans 14 residues. Germline V gene lookup returns CDR1 KGHSH and CDR2 LQKENI. In TCRdb, the RACE reads were re-called with MiXCR into one record per CDR3 protein. The sample gives 80,000 to 95,000 distinct CDR3 sequences, approximately 11% of which show up once; about 2% is in the top ten. This entry belongs to a study of human T cells and chemical hapten exposure. Whole-study findings and limits: Patch test scores rose with PT1 expanded TCR counts, a positive correlation.

Time point here: patch test 2, 6 weeks after DPC sensitization. Treatment given: therapeutic diphenylcyclopropenone sensitization with weekly scalp DPC. Unseparated into fractions, whole blood served as the source from which total RNA was extracted. This clonotype originated in a man aged 35 to 55 with alopecia areata. Some clones in this sample may be carry-over from other donors' samples. Sequencing used whole blood, obtained in connection with sensitization to the hapten diphenylcyclopropenone (DPC). The chain has TRBV18 and TRBJ2-7, with 9 positions matching TRBD2. The CDR3 bases are TGTGCCAGCTCCCCTGGGACTAGCACGTACGAGCAGTACTTC. It codes for CASSPGTSTYEQYF.